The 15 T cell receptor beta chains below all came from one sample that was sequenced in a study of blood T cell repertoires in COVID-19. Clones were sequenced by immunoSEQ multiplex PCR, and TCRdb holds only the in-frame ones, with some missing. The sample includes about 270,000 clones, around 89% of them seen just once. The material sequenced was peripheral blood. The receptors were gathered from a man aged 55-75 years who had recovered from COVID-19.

CDR3 region: CASSIRQGGFYGYTF. The CDR3 bases are TGTGCCAGCAGTATAAGACAGGGTGGATTCTATGGCTACACCTTC. The chain uses TRBV6-2 or TRBV6-3 and TRBJ1-2, with 7 bases matching TRBD1. Looked up from germline, CDR1 is MNHEY and CDR2 is SVGEGT. This CDR3 has 15 amino acids. The V and J ends lost 5 bases and 4 bases, in that order; junction bases with no gene match: 10.

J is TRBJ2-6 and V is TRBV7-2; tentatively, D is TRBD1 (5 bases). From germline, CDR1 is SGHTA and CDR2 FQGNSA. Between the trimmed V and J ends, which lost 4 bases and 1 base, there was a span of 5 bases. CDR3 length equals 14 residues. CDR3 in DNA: TGTGCCAGCAGCTCAGGGTCTGGGGCCAACGTCCTGACTTTC. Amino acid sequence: CASSSGSGANVLTF. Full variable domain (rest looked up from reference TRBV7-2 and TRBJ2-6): GAGVSQSPSNKVTEKGKDVELRCDPISGHTALYWYRQSLGQGLEFLIYFQGNSAPDKSGLPSDRFSAERTGGSVSTLTIQRTQQEDSAVYLCASSSGSGANVLTFGAGSRLTVL.

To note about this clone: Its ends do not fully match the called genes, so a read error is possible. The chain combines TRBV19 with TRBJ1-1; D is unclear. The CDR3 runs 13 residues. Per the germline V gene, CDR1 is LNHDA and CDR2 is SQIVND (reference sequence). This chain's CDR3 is CASSALLNAGAGF. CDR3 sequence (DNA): TGTGCCAGTAGTGCCCTCTTAAATGCAGGAGCGGGATTT.

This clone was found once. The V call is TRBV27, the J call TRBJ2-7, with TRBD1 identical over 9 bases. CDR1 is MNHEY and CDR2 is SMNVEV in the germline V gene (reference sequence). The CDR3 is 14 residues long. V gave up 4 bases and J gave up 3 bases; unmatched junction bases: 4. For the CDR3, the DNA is TGTGCCAGCAGTTCCACGGGACAGGGCTACGAGCAGTACTTC. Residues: CASSSTGQGYEQYF.

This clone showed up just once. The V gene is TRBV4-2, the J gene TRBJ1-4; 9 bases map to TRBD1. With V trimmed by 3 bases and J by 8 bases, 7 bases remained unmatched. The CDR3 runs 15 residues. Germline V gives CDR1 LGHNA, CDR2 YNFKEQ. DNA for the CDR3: TGTGCCAGCAGCCAGAGGGACAGGGATGGGGAAAAACTGTTTTTT. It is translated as CASSQRDRDGEKLFF.

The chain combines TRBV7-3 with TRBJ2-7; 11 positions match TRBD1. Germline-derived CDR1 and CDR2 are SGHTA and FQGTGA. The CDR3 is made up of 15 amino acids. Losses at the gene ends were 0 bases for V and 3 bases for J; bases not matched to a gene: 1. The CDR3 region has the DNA TGTGCCAGCAGCTTAACGGGACAGGGGGGCTACGAGCAGTACTTC. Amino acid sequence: CASSLTGQGGYEQYF.

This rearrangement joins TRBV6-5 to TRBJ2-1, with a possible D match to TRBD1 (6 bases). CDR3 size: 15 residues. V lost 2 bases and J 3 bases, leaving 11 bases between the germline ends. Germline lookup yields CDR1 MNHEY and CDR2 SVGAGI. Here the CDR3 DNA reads TGTGCCAGCAGTTACACCCACAGGGACTACAATGAGCAGTTCTTC. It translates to CASSYTHRDYNEQFF.

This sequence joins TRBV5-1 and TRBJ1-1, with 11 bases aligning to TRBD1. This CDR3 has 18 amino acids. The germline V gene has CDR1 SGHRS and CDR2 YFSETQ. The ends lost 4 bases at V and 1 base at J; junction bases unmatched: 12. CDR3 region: CASSHGQGAPLGNTEAFF. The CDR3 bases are TGCGCCAGCAGCCACGGACAGGGGGCGCCCCTGGGGAACACTGAAGCTTTCTTT.

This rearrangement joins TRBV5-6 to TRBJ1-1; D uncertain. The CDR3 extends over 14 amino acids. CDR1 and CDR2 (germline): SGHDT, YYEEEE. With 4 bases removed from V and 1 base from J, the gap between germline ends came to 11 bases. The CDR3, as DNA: TGTGCCAGCAGCCGAACAGAAAGGAACACTGAAGCTTTCTTT. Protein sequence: CASSRTERNTEAFF. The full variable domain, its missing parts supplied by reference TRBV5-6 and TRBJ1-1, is DAGVTQSPTHLIKTRGQQVTLRCSPKSGHDTVSWYQQALGQGPQFIFQYYEEEERQRGNFPDRFSGHQFPNYSSELNVNALLLGDSALYLCASSRTERNTEAFFGQGTRLTVV.

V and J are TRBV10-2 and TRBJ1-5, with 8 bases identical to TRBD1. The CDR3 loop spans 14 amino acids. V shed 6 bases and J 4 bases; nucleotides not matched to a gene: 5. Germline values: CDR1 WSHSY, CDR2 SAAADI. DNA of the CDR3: TGCGCCAGCAGCAGGGGGCAGGCGAATCAGCCCCAGCATTTT. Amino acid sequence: CASSRGQANQPQHF.

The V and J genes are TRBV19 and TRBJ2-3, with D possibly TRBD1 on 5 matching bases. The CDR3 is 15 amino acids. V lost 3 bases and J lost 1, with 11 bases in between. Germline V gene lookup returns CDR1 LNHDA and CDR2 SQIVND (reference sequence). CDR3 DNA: TGTGCCAGTAGTATTGATGGGGCGGGCACAGATACGCAGTATTTT. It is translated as CASSIDGAGTDTQYF.

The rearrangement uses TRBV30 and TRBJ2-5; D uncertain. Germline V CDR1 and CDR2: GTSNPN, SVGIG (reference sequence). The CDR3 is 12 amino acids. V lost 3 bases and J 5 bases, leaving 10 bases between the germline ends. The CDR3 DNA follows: TGTGCCTGGAGCGCCGCGCGGGAGACCCAGTACTTC. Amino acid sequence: CAWSAARETQYF.

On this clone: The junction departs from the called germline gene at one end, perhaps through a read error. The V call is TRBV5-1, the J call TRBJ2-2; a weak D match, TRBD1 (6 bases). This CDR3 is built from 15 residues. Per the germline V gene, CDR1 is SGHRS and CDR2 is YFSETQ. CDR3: CASSLDRPNTGELFF. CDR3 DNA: TGCGCCAGCAGTTTGGACAGACCGAACACCGGGGAGCTGTTTTTT.

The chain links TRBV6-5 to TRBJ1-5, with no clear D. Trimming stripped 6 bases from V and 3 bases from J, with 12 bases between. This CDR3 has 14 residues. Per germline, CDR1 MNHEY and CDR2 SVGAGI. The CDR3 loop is CASRALGDNQPQHF. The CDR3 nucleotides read TGTGCCAGCAGGGCCCTCGGGGACAATCAGCCCCAGCATTTT.

The CDR3: CASSPGQGPNTGELFF. CDR3 DNA: TGTGCCAGCTCACCGGGTCAGGGTCCGAACACCGGGGAGCTGTTTTTT. The chain couples TRBV18 to TRBJ2-2, with a tentative D call TRBD1 (5 bases). V was trimmed by 3 bases and J by 0 bases, leaving 11 bases between them. The CDR3 covers 16 residues. Germline CDR1 KGHSH, CDR2 LQKENI. The full variable domain, completed using reference TRBV18 and TRBJ2-2, is NAGVMQNPRHLVRRRGQEARLRCSPMKGHSHVYWYRQLPEEGLKFMVYLQKENIIDESGMPKERFSAEFPKEGPSILRIQQVVRGDSAAYFCASSPGQGPNTGELFFGEGSRLTVL.